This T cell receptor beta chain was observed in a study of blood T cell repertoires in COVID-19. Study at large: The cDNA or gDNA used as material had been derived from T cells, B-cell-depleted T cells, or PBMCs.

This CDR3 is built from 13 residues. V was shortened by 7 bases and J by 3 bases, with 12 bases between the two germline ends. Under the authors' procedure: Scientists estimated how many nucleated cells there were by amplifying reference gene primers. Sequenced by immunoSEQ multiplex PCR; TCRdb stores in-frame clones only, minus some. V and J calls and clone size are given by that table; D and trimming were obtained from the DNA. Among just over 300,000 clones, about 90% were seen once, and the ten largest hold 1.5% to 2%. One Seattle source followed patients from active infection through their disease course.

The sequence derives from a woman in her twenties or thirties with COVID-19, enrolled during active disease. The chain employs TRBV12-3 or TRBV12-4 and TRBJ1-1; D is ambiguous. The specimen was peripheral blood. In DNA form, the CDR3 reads TGTGCCAGCACTATAGCGGAGTACACTGAAGCTTTCTTT. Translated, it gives CASTIAEYTEAFF.